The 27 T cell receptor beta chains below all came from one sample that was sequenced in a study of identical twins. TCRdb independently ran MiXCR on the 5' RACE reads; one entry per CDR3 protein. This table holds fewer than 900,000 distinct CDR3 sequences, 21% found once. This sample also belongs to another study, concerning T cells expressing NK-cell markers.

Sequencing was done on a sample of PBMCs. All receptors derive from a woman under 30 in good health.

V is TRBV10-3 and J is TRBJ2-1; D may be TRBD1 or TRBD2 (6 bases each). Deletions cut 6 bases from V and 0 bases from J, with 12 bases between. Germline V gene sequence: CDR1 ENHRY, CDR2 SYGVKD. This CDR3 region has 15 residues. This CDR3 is CAIRTEGGSYNEQFF. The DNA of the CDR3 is TGTGCCATCAGGACGGAGGGGGGCTCCTACAATGAGCAGTTCTTC.

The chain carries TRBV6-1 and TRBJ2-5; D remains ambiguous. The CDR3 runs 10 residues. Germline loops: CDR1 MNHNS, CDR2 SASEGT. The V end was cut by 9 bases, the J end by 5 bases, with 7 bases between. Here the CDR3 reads CASLRETQYF. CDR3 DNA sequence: TGTGCCAGTCTCCGGGAGACCCAGTACTTC.

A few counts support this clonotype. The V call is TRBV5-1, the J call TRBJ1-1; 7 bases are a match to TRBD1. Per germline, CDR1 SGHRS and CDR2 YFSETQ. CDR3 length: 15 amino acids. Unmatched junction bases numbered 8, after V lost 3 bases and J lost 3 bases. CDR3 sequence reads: CASSSTGDWYTEAFF. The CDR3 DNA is TGCGCCAGCAGCTCAACAGGGGACTGGTACACTGAAGCTTTCTTT.

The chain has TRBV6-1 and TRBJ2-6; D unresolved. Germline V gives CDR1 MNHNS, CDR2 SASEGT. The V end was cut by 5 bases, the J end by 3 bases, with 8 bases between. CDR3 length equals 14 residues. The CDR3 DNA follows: TGTGCCAGCAGTAGCGTCAGTGGGGCCAACGTCCTGACTTTC. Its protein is CASSSVSGANVLTF.

CDR3 in DNA: TGTGCCAGCAGCCGGACTCCCGGGTCCTACGAGCAGTACTTC. Translating it yields CASSRTPGSYEQYF. The chain uses TRBV14 and TRBJ2-7; tentative D call: TRBD2 (5 bases). The CDR3 consists of 14 residues. Germline CDR1 is SGHDN and CDR2 is FVKESK. V lost 4 bases and J 1 base, leaving 11 bases between the germline ends.

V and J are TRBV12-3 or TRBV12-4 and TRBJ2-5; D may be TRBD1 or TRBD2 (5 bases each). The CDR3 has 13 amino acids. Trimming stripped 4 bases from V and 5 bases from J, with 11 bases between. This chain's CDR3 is CASSYGARETQYF. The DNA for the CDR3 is TGTGCCAGCAGTTACGGGGCGAGGGAGACCCAGTACTTC.

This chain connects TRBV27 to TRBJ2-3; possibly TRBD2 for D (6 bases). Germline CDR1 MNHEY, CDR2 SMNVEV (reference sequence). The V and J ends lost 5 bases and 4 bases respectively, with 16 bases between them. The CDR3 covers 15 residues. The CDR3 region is CASSPGQTSSDTQYF. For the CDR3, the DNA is TGTGCCAGCAGTCCGGGCCAGACTAGTTCAGATACGCAGTATTTT.

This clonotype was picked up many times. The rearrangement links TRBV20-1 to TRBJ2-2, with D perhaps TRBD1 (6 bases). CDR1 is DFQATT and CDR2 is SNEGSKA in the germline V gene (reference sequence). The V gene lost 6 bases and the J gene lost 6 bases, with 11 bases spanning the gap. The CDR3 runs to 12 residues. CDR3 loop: CSANDRSGELFF. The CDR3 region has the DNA TGCAGTGCCAATGACAGGTCCGGGGAGCTGTTTTTT.

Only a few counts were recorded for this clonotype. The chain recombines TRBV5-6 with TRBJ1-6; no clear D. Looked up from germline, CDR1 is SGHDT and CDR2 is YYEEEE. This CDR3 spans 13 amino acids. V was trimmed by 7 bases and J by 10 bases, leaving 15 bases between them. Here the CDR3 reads CASAEGGRSPLHF. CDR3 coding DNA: TGTGCCAGCGCCGAAGGAGGGCGGTCACCCCTCCACTTT.

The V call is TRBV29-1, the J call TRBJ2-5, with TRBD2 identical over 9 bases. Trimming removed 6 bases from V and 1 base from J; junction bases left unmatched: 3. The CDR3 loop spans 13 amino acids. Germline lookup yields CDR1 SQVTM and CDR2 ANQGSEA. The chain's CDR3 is CSVTSGFQETQYF. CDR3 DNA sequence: TGCAGCGTGACTAGCGGATTCCAAGAGACCCAGTACTTC.

The CDR3 DNA follows: TGCAGTGCTGGAAGGACTAGGCAAGAGACCCAGTACTTC. Its translation is CSAGRTRQETQYF. The rearrangement uses TRBV20-1 and TRBJ2-5; the match to TRBD2 covers 7 bases. In germline, CDR1 is DFQATT, CDR2 SNEGSKA (reference sequence). The CDR3 is made up of 13 amino acids. After removal of 5 bases from V and 2 bases from J, the junction contained 5 bases not matched to a gene.

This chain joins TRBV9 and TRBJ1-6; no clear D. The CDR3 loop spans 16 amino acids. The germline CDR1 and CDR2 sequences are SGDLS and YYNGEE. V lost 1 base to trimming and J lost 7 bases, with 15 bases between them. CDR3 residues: CASSVPPGPGNSPLHF. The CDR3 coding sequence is TGTGCCAGCAGCGTACCACCCGGGCCGGGAAATTCACCCCTCCACTTT.

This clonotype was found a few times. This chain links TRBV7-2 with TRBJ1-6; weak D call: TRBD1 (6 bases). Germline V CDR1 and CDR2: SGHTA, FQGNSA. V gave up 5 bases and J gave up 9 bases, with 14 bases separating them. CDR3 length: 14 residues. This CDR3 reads CASSTRDKVSPLHF. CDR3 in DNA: TGTGCCAGCAGCACCCGGGACAAGGTTTCACCCCTCCACTTT.

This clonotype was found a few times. DNA for the CDR3: TGTGCCAGCAGCTCACGTGGGGGCGCGAATACTGAAGCTTTCTTT. It codes for CASSSRGGANTEAFF. V is TRBV7-9 and J is TRBJ1-1, with a tentative D call TRBD1 (6 bases). CDR3 length: 15 residues. The V gene lost 4 bases and the J gene lost 5 bases, with 17 bases spanning the gap. The germline gives CDR1 SEHNR, CDR2 FQNEAQ (reference sequence).

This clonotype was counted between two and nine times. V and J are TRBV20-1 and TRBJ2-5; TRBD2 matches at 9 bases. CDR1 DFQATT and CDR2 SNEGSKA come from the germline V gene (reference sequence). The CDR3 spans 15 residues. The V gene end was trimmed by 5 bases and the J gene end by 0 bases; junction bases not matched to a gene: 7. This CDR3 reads CSALRLAENQETQYF. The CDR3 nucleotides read TGCAGTGCTTTAAGACTAGCGGAGAACCAAGAGACCCAGTACTTC.

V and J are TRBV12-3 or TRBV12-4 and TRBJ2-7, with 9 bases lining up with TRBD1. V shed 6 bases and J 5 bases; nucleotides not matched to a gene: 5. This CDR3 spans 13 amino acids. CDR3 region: CASRDRGLDEQYF. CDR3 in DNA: TGTGCCAGCAGGGACAGGGGTCTGGACGAGCAGTACTTC.

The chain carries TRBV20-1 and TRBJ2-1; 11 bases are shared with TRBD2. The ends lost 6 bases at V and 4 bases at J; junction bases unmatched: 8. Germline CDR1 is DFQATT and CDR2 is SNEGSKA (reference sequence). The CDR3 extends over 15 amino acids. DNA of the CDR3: TGCAGTGCCCTGGATCTAGCGGGAGGATACAATGAGCAGTTCTTC. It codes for CSALDLAGGYNEQFF.

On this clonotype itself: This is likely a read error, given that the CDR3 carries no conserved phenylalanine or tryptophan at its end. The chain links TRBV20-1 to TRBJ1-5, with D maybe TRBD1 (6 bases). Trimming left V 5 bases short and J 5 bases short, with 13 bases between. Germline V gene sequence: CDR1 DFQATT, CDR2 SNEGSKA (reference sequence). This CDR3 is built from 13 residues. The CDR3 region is CSAETGSDQPQHL. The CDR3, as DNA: TGCAGTGCTGAGACAGGCTCTGATCAGCCCCAGCATCTT.

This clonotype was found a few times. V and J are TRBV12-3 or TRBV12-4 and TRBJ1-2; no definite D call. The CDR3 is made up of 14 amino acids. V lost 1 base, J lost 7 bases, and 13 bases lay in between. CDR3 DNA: TGTGCCAGCAGTTTAGAGGAACGGTCCCTTGGCTACACCTTC. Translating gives CASSLEERSLGYTF.

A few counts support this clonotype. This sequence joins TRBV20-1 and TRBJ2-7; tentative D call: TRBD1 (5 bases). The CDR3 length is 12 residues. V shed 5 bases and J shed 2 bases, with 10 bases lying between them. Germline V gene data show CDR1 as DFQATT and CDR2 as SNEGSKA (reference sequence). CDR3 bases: TGCAGTGCTGTACAAGGGGCCTACGAGCAGTACTTC. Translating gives CSAVQGAYEQYF.

The CDR3: CASSFYDTQYF. CDR3 sequence (DNA): TGTGCCAGCAGTTTTTATGATACGCAGTATTTT. The chain is built from TRBV12-3 or TRBV12-4 and TRBJ2-3, with no clear D. The CDR3 loop spans 11 amino acids. Trimming took 3 bases from V and 6 from J, leaving 4 bases between them.

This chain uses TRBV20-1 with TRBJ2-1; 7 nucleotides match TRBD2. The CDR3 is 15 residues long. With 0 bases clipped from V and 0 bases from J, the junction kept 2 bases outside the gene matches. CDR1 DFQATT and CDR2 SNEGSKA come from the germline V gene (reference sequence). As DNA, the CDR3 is TGCAGTGCTAGAGATGCTAGCGGCTCCTACAATGAGCAGTTCTTC. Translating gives CSARDASGSYNEQFF.

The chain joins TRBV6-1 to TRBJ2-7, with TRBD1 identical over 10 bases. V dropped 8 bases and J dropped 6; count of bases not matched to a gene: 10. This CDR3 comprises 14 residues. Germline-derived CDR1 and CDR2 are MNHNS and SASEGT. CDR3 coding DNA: TGTGCCAGCTGGGAATGGGACAGGGGTGCCGAGCAGTACTTC. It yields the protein CASWEWDRGAEQYF.

The CDR3 protein is CSANRARTGAETQYF. Written as DNA, the CDR3 is TGCAGTGCTAACCGGGCAAGGACAGGGGCAGAGACCCAGTACTTC. The rearrangement uses TRBV20-1 and TRBJ2-5; 9 nucleotides line up with TRBD1. CDR3 length equals 15 residues. V gave up 4 bases and J gave up 4 bases; unmatched junction bases: 10. Germline values: CDR1 DFQATT, CDR2 SNEGSKA (reference sequence).

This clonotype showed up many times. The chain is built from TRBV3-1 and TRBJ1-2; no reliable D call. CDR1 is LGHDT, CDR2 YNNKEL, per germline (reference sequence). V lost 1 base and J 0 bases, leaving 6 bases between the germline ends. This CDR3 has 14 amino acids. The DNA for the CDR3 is TGTGCCAGCAGCCAAGCAGGCACTAACTATGGCTACACCTTC. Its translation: CASSQAGTNYGYTF.

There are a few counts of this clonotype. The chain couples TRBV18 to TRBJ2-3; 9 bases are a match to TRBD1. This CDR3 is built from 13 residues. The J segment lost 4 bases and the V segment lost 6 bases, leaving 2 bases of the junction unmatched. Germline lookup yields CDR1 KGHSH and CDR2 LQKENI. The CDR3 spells CASSGTGSDTQYF. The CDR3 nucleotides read TGTGCCAGCTCTGGGACAGGGTCAGATACGCAGTATTTT.

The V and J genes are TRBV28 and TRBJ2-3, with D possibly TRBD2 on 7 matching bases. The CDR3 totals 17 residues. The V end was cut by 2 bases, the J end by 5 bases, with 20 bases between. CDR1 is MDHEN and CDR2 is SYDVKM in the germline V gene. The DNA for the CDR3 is TGTGCCAGCAGTTTACGATTGGGGAGGGGGTCCGGAGATACGCAGTATTTT. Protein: CASSLRLGRGSGDTQYF.